This TCR beta chain was identified during a study of blood T cell repertoires in COVID-19. Produced via immunoSEQ multiplex PCR; TCRdb's table is partial and in-frame only. The profile shows roughly 400,000 clones, roughly nine tenths of them singletons. The J segment lost 4 bases and the V segment lost 3 bases, leaving 7 bases of the junction unmatched. Germline CDR1 and CDR2: MNHEY and SMNVEV (reference sequence). This CDR3 spans 17 amino acids. The sequence was collected from a woman in her 30s who had recovered from COVID-19. Sample: PBMCs or T cells enriched from blood (not recorded which). This rearrangement joins TRBV27 to TRBJ2-5; 14 bases agree with TRBD2. The CDR3 is CASSFTPGLAGVETQYF. CDR3 nucleotide sequence: TGTGCCAGCAGTTTTACCCCGGGACTAGCGGGGGTAGAGACCCAGTACTTC.